This passage covers 8 T cell receptor beta chains from one sample sequenced in a study of blood T cells in healthy people across ages. The authors ran a second PCR of roughly 7 to 11 cycles using a sample-barcoded 5' primer and a J-beta primer mix. TCRdb passed the 5' RACE reads through MiXCR, listing each CDR3 protein once. The sample holds approximately 770,000 distinct CDR3 sequences; 55% to 75% are singletons and the top ten take roughly 20%. Sequenced sample: blood. These receptors were collected from a man aged 30 to 39 in good health.

The gene calls are TRBV6-6 and TRBJ2-5; maybe TRBD2 (5 bases). The CDR3 is 12 amino acids. The V end was cut by 4 bases, the J end by 11 bases, with 14 bases between. Germline loops: CDR1 MNHNY, CDR2 SVGAGI (reference sequence). CDR3 bases: TGTGCCAGCAGTTCCGGTTTTGGGGAGCAGTACTTC. As protein: CASSSGFGEQYF.

The chain joins TRBV10-3 to TRBJ2-7, with D maybe TRBD1 (6 bases). The V gene's germline CDR1 is ENHRY and CDR2 SYGVKD. The germline V and J ends were trimmed by 8 bases and 7 bases, with 18 bases remaining between them. CDR3 size: 13 residues. The CDR3 coding sequence is TGTGCCATCGGGGTCCAGGGGAGTTGGGAGCAGTACTTC. It specifies CAIGVQGSWEQYF.

CDR3 sequence (DNA): TGTGCCAGCGGGCCGGACAGGGGCTACAATGAGCAGTTCTTC. Translating gives CASGPDRGYNEQFF. This chain joins TRBV2 and TRBJ2-1; 9 positions agree with TRBD1. The CDR3 consists of 14 residues. CDR1 and CDR2 from the germline V gene are SNHLY and FYNNEI. Germline trimming cut 8 bases from V and 3 bases from J; bases unmatched to any gene: 5.

The V and J genes are TRBV6-5 and TRBJ2-7, with 10 bases lining up with TRBD1. This CDR3 contains 16 residues. Unmatched junction bases numbered 7, after V lost 2 bases and J lost 3 bases. The germline V gene has CDR1 MNHEY and CDR2 SVGAGI. The CDR3 sequence is CASSYRSGQGSYEQYF. CDR3 in DNA: TGTGCCAGCAGTTACCGATCGGGACAGGGGAGCTACGAGCAGTACTTC.

The V gene is TRBV7-2, the J gene TRBJ2-7; D unclear. With 1 base removed from V and 2 bases from J, the gap between germline ends came to 9 bases. The germline CDR1 and CDR2 sequences are SGHTA and FQGNSA. There are 14 residues in the CDR3. Here the CDR3 DNA reads TGTGCCAGCAGCTTAGTGAAGGAGACCTACGAGCAGTACTTC. Translated: CASSLVKETYEQYF.

This clonotype appeared once. This chain uses TRBV20-1 with TRBJ1-5; TRBD1 might be the D (5 bases). Germline CDR1 is DFQATT and CDR2 is SNEGSKA (reference sequence). The CDR3 covers 15 residues. The germline V and J ends were trimmed by 5 bases and 7 bases, with 21 bases remaining between them. This chain's CDR3 is CSAPSPRGGSQPQHF. The CDR3, as DNA: TGCAGTGCTCCCTCCCCGCGCGGGGGGAGCCAGCCCCAGCATTTT.

V gene TRBV15 combines with J gene TRBJ1-2; D unclear. Trimming stripped 5 bases from V and 8 bases from J, with 18 bases between. The length of the CDR3 is 14 residues. In germline, CDR1 is LNHNV, CDR2 YYDKDF (reference sequence). For the CDR3, the DNA is TGTGCCACCAGCTTAGAGATGGGGTCTTCCGGCTACACCTTC. Its protein is CATSLEMGSSGYTF.

The genes are TRBV12-3 or TRBV12-4 and TRBJ1-5; no definite D call. The CDR3 contains 12 residues. Trimming took 6 bases from V and 7 from J, leaving 10 bases between them. Written as DNA, the CDR3 is TGTGCCAGCAGAGAGGGAACCCAGCCCCAGCATTTT. Translating gives CASREGTQPQHF.